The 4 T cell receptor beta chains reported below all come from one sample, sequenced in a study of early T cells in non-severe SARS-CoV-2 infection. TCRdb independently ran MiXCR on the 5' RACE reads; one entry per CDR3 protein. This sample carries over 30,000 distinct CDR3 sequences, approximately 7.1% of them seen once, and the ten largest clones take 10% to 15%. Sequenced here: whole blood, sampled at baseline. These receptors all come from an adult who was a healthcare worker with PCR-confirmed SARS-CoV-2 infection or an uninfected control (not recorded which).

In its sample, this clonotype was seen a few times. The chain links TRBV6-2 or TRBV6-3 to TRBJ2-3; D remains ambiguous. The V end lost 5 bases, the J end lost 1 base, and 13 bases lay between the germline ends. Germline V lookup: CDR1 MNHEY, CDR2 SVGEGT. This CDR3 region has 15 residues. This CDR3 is CASSLIEHGTDTQYF. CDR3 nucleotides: TGTGCCAGCAGTCTAATCGAACACGGCACAGATACGCAGTATTTT.

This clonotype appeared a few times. Here the CDR3 reads CSAKAPGTSGSYEQYF. In nucleotides, the CDR3 is TGCAGTGCAAAAGCCCCCGGGACTAGCGGCTCCTACGAGCAGTACTTC. J is TRBJ2-7 and V is TRBV20-1; the match to TRBD2 covers 11 bases. This CDR3 spans 16 amino acids. V gave up 6 bases and J gave up 0 bases; unmatched junction bases: 10. Germline-derived CDR1 and CDR2 are DFQATT and SNEGSKA (reference sequence).

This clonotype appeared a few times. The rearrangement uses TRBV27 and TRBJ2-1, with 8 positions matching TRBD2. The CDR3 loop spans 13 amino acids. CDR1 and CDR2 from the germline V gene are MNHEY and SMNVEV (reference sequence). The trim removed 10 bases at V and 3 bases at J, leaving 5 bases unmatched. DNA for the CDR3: TGTGCCACCACTAGCGGTTTCTACAATGAGCAGTTCTTC. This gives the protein CATTSGFYNEQFF.

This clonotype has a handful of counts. CDR3 bases: TGTGCCATCAGCTCGCTACAAAATAATTCACCCCTCCACTTT. Its translation is CAISSLQNNSPLHF. The chain is built from TRBV10-3 and TRBJ1-6; D call uncertain. The length of the CDR3 is 14 residues. CDR1 and CDR2 from the germline V gene are ENHRY and SYGVKD. The V gene lost 6 bases and the J gene lost 5 bases, with 11 bases spanning the gap.